This TCR beta chain was documented in a study of blood T cell repertoires in COVID-19. Across the whole study: Samples came from the United States, Italy and Spain, spanning acute and convalescent COVID-19. The analysed material was cDNA or gDNA that came from T cells, B-cell-depleted T cells, or PBMCs.

Original analysis: Amplification of reference gene primers provided the estimated nucleated cell counts. Some clones are missing from TCRdb's copy, which holds only in-frame ones; the method was immunoSEQ multiplex PCR. V, J and clone size were drawn from that table, and D and trimming were deduced from the DNA. This repertoire shows 70,000 to 85,000 clones, approximately 82% found once; its top ten account for approximately 39%. CDR1 MNHEY and CDR2 SMNVEV come from the germline V gene (reference sequence). The CDR3 consists of 17 residues. The V end was cut by 0 bases, the J end by 0 bases, with 11 bases between.

The receptor was isolated from a man aged 80 or over with active or convalescent COVID-19. The rearrangement links TRBV27 to TRBJ1-4, with D possibly TRBD1 on 6 matching bases. The sequencing input was peripheral blood. CDR3 in amino acids: CASSLSLGATTNEKLFF. CDR3 sequence (DNA): TGTGCCAGCAGTTTATCTCTGGGGGCGACAACTAATGAAAAACTGTTTTTT. The full variable domain, rest sourced from reference TRBV27 and TRBJ1-4, is EAQVTQNPRYLITVTGKKLTVTCSQNMNHEYMSWYRQDPGLGLRQIYYSMNVEVTDKGDVPEGYKVSRKEKRNFPLILESPSPNQTSLYFCASSLSLGATTNEKLFFGSGTQLSVL.